Listed here are 11 T cell receptor beta chains from one sample, sequenced in a study of siplizumab effects on memory and regulatory T cells. Sequencing used immunoSEQ multiplex PCR; TCRdb keeps in-frame clones, though not all of them. This sample has some 100,000 clones, with about 95% found just once. The specimen was non-Treg CD4+ T cells sorted from blood. Receptors were obtained from a human donor in good health.

This clone was picked up one time. V usage is TRBV2 and J usage is TRBJ2-7; no clear D gene. This CDR3 spans 16 amino acids. The germline gives CDR1 SNHLY, CDR2 FYNNEI. V was cut by 11 bases and J by 0 bases, with 23 bases left in between. DNA of the CDR3: TGTGCCCGCGGAAGGTATGACCCGCTGAGCTCCTACGAGCAGTACTTC. This translates into CARGRYDPLSSYEQYF. Variable domain in full (rest from reference TRBV2 and TRBJ2-7): EPEVTQTPSHQVTQMGQEVILRCVPISNHLYFYWYRQILGQKVEFLVSFYNNEISEKSEIFDDQFSVERPDGSNFTLKIRSTKLEDSAMYFCARGRYDPLSSYEQYFGPGTRLTVT.

This chain links TRBV4-2 with TRBJ2-3; D is uncertain. The germline V and J ends were trimmed by 2 bases and 1 base, with 16 bases remaining between them. Per the germline V gene, CDR1 is LGHNA and CDR2 is YNFKEQ. The CDR3 is 17 amino acids. CDR3 bases: TGTGCCAGCAGCCAAACCAACGGACCTGGCGGCACAGATACGCAGTATTTT. Its translation is CASSQTNGPGGTDTQYF.

This clone was recorded once. The CDR3: CASSVGAGRPYF. The CDR3 bases are TGTGCCAGCAGTGTGGGAGCGGGACGGCCGTATTTT. The chain carries TRBV25-1 and TRBJ2-3; TRBD2 agrees at 7 bases. J was trimmed by 14 bases and V by 4 bases; bases with no gene match: 9. Germline V gene sequence: CDR1 MGHDK, CDR2 SYGVNS. The CDR3 sequence is 12 residues long.

The chain recombines TRBV4-2 with TRBJ2-7; D ambiguous. The V gene lost 1 base and the J gene lost 1 base, with 8 bases spanning the gap. Per germline, CDR1 LGHNA and CDR2 YNFKEQ. The CDR3 is 14 residues long. This chain's CDR3 is CASSQGDGSYEQYF. CDR3 bases: TGTGCCAGCAGCCAAGGCGACGGTTCCTACGAGCAGTACTTC.

J is TRBJ1-1 and V is TRBV19, with unresolved D. V lost 1 base and J lost 5, with 11 bases in between. Germline CDR1 and CDR2: LNHDA and SQIVND (reference sequence). This CDR3 region has 14 residues. The CDR3 protein is CASSIVSGVTEAFF. Here the CDR3 DNA reads TGTGCCAGTAGTATAGTTTCTGGGGTGACTGAAGCTTTCTTT.

V gene TRBV5-4 combines with J gene TRBJ2-7, with 8 nucleotides matching TRBD2. Germline CDR1 SGHNT, CDR2 YYREEE (reference sequence). This CDR3 is 15 amino acids long. V was clipped by 0 bases and J by 3 bases; unmatched bases: 5. CDR3 region: CASSLGGTRNYEQYF. As DNA, the CDR3 is TGTGCCAGCAGCTTGGGGGGGACTAGAAACTACGAGCAGTACTTC.

The J gene is TRBJ1-2, the V gene TRBV5-1; 9 bases agree with TRBD1. CDR1 is SGHRS and CDR2 is YFSETQ in the germline V gene. With 4 bases clipped from V and 1 base from J, the junction kept 5 bases outside the gene matches. This CDR3 has 15 residues. CDR3 amino acids: CASSPRQGVNYGYTF. DNA of the CDR3: TGCGCCAGCAGCCCCCGACAGGGGGTTAACTATGGCTACACCTTC.

The V and J genes are TRBV5-4 and TRBJ2-6; TRBD2 might be the D (5 bases). Between the trimmed V and J ends, which lost 2 bases and 2 bases, there was a span of 11 bases. This CDR3 contains 16 residues. CDR1 is SGHNT and CDR2 is YYREEE in the germline V gene (reference sequence). The CDR3 sequence is CASSFQAGTGANVLTF. The CDR3 DNA follows: TGTGCCAGCAGCTTTCAGGCCGGGACTGGGGCCAACGTCCTGACTTTC. Filled out from reference TRBV5-4 and TRBJ2-6, the complete variable domain reads ETGVTQSPTHLIKTRGQQVTLRCSSQSGHNTVSWYQQALGQGPQFIFQYYREEENGRGNFPPRFSGLQFPNYSSELNVNALELDDSALYLCASSFQAGTGANVLTFGAGSRLTVL.

The rearrangement links TRBV27 to TRBJ2-3, with unresolved D. The germline gives CDR1 MNHEY, CDR2 SMNVEV (reference sequence). Trimming cost V 0 bases and J 4 bases, with 8 bases left between them. The CDR3 contains 14 residues. CDR3 in amino acids: CASSLSPNPDTQYF. The CDR3 DNA follows: TGTGCCAGCAGTTTATCCCCGAACCCAGATACGCAGTATTTT.

The V and J genes are TRBV5-4 and TRBJ2-3; D uncertain. CDR1 is SGHNT and CDR2 is YYREEE in the germline V gene (reference sequence). The V end was cut by 7 bases, the J end by 2 bases, with 11 bases between. This CDR3 contains 13 residues. The CDR3 region has the DNA TGTGCCAGCCACGCCGTAGACACAGATACGCAGTATTTT. As protein: CASHAVDTDTQYF.

V gene TRBV6-5 combines with J gene TRBJ2-3; possible D gene TRBD2, 5 bases. The germline V gene encodes CDR1 MNHEY and CDR2 SVGAGI. The V gene lost 5 bases and the J gene lost 3 bases, with 12 bases spanning the gap. The CDR3 is 14 amino acids. For the CDR3, the DNA is TGTGCCAGCAGTCCCTTACGGGATACAGATACGCAGTATTTT. Encoded protein: CASSPLRDTDTQYF.